This T cell receptor beta chain emerged from a study of cytomegalovirus exposure and HLA in healthy donors. Across the study: Some 85 million unique TCRs, all from HLA-typed donors, were included in an early release of the data.

The PCR contained 60 Vbeta and 13 Jbeta primers. Libraries were prepared by immunoSEQ multiplex PCR; TCRdb keeps only in-frame clonotypes and omits some of them. The table lists some 110,000 clones, approximately 80% of them singletons. Trimming removed 2 bases from V and 3 bases from J, with 14 bases in between. In germline, CDR1 is MNHEY, CDR2 SVGAGI. This CDR3 region has 16 residues. The donors, nominally healthy at sampling, likely had unrecorded immune exposures. Sequenced input: PBMCs. The origin of this receptor is a woman aged 40 to 49 in good health and CMV-seropositive. The genes are TRBV6-5 and TRBJ2-1, with D tentatively TRBD2 (6 bases). CDR3 DNA: TGTGCCAGCAGTTACGGGAGGCGACCCCTCTACAATGAGCAGTTCTTC. Protein: CASSYGRRPLYNEQFF.